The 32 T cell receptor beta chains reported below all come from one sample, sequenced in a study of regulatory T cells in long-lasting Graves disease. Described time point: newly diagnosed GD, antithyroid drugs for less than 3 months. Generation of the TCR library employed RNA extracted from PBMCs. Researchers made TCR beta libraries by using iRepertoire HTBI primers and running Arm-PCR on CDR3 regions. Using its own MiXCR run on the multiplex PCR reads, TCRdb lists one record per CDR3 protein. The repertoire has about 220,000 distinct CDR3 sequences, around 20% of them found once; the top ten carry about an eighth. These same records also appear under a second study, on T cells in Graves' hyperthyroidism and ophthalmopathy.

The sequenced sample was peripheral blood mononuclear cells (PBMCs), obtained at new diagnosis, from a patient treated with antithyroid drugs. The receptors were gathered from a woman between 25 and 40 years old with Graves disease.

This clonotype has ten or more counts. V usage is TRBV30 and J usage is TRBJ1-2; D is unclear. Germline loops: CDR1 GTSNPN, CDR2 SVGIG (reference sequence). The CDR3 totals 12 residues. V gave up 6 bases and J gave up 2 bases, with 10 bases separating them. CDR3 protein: CACDDGNYGYTF. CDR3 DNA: TGTGCCTGTGATGACGGAAACTATGGCTACACCTTC.

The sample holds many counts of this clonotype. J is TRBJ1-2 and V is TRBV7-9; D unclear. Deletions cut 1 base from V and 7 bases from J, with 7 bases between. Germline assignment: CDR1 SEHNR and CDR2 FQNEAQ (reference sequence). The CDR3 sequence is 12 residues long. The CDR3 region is CASSLGGFGYTF. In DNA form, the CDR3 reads TGTGCCAGCAGCTTAGGAGGGTTTGGCTACACCTTC. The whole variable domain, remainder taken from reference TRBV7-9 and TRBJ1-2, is DTGVSQNPRHKITKRGQNVTFRCDPISEHNRLYWYRQTLGQGPEFLTYFQNEAQLEKSRLLSDRFSAERPKGSFSTLEIQRTEQGDSAMYLCASSLGGFGYTFGSGTRLTVV.

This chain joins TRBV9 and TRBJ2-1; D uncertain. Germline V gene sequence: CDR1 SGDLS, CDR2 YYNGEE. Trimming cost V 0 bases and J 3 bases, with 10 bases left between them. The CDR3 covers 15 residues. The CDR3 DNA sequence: TGTGCCAGCAGCGTAGACACCCACGTCTACAATGAGCAGTTCTTC. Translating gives CASSVDTHVYNEQFF.

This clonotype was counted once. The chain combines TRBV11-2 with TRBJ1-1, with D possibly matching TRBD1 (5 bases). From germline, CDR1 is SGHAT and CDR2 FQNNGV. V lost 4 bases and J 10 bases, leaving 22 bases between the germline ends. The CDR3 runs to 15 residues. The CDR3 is CASSSRTGTAEGAFF. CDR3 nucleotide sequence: TGTGCCAGCAGCTCCCGGACCGGGACCGCCGAGGGAGCTTTCTTT.

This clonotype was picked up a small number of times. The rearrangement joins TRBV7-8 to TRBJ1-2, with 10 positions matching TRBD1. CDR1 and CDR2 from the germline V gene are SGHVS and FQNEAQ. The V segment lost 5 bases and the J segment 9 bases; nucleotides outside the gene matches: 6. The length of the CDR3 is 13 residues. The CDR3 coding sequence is TGTGCCAGCAGCCCCAGGACAGGGGGTAGCTACACCTTC. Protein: CASSPRTGGSYTF.

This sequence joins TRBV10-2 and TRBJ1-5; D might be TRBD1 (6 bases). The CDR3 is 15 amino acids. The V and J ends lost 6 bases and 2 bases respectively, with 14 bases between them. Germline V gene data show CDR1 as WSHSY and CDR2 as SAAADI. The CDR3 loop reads CASRSGGVRNQPQHF. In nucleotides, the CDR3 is TGCGCCAGCAGGAGTGGGGGCGTGCGCAATCAGCCCCAGCATTTT.

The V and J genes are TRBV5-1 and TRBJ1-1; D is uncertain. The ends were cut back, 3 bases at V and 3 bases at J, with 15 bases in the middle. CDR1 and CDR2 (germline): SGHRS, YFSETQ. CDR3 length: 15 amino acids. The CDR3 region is CASSYSGLGDTEAFF. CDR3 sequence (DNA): TGCGCCAGCAGCTATTCCGGCCTTGGGGACACTGAAGCTTTCTTT. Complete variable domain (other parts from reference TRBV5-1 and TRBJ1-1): KAGVTQTPRYLIKTRGQQVTLSCSPISGHRSVSWYQQTPGQGLQFLFEYFSETQRNKGNFPGRFSGRQFSNSRSEMNVSTLELGDSALYLCASSYSGLGDTEAFFGQGTRLTVV.

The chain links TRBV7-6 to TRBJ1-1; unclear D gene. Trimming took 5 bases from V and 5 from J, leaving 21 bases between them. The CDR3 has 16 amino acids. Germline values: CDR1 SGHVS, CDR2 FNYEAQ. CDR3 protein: CASSPAGLARHTEAFF. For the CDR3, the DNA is TGTGCCAGCAGCCCAGCTGGCCTCGCCAGGCATACTGAAGCTTTCTTT.

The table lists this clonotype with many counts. CDR3 DNA sequence: TGCAGTGCTAGTTGGAGAAGCGAGCAGTACTTC. It encodes CSASWRSEQYF. V and J are TRBV20-1 and TRBJ2-7; D gene uncertain. Looked up from germline, CDR1 is DFQATT and CDR2 is SNEGSKA (reference sequence). This CDR3 contains 11 residues. V was trimmed by 3 bases and J by 6 bases, leaving 9 bases between them.

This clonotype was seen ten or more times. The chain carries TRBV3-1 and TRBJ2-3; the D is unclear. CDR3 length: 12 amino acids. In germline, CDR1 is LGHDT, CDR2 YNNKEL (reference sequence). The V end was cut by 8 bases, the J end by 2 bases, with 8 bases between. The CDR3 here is CASRSATDTQYF. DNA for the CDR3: TGTGCCAGCCGGTCCGCCACAGATACGCAGTATTTT.

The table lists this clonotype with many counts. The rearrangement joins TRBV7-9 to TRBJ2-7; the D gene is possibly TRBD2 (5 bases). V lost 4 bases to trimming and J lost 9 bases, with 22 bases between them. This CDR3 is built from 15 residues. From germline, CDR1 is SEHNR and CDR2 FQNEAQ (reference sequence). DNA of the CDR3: TGTGCCAGCAGCTATTCCGCTGGGCTAGACGGACTGCAGTACTTC. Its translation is CASSYSAGLDGLQYF.

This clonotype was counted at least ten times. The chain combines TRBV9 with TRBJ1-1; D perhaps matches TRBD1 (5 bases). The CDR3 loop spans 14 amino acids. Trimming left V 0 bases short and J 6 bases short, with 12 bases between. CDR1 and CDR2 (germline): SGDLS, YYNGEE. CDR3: CASSVAGPGPEAFF. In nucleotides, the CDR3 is TGTGCCAGCAGCGTAGCGGGCCCGGGACCTGAAGCTTTCTTT.

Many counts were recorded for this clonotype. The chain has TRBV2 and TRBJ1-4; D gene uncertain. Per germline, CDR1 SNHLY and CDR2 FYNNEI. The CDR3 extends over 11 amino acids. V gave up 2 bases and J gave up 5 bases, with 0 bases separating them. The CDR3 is CASSENEKLFF. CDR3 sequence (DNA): TGTGCCAGCAGTGAAAATGAAAAACTGTTTTTT. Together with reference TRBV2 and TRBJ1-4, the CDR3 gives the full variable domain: EPEVTQTPSHQVTQMGQEVILRCVPISNHLYFYWYRQILGQKVEFLVSFYNNEISEKSEIFDDQFSVERPDGSNFTLKIRSTKLEDSAMYFCASSENEKLFFGSGTQLSVL.

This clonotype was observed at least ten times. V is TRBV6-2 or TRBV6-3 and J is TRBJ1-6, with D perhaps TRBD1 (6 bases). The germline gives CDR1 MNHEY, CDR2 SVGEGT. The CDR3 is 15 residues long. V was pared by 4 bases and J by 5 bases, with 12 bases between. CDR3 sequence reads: CASSSGTGHNSPLHF. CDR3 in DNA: TGTGCCAGCAGTTCCGGTACAGGGCATAATTCACCCCTCCACTTT.

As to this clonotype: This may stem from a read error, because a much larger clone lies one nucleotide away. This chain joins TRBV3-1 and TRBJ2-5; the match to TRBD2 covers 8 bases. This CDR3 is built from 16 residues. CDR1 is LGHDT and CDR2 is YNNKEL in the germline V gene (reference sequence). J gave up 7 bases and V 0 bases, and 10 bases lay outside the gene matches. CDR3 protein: CASSQDGGRRQGTQYF. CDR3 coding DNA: TGTGCCAGCAGCCAAGACGGCGGGAGGAGGCAGGGGACCCAGTACTTC.

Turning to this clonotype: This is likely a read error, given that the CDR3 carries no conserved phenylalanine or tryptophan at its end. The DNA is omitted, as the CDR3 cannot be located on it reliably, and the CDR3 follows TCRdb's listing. The CDR3 sequence: CSAKESYNEQFV. The gene calls are TRBV20-1 and TRBJ2-1. Counting both end residues, the CDR3 totals 12 amino acids. Per the germline V gene, CDR1 is DFQATT and CDR2 is SNEGSKA (reference sequence).

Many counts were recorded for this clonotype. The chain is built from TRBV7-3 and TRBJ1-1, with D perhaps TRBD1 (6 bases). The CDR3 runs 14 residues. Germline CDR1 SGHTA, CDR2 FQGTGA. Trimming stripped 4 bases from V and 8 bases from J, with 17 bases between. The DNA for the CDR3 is TGTGCCAGCAGCTCGGCTCCGGGACATCCCGAAGCTTTCTTT. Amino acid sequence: CASSSAPGHPEAFF.

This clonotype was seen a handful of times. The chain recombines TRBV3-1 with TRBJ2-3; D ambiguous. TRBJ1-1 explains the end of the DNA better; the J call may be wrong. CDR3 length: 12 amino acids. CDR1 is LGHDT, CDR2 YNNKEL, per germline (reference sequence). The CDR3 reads CASSPLSTEAFF. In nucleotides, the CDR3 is TGTGCCAGCAGCCCTTTGAGCACTGAAGCTTTCTTT.

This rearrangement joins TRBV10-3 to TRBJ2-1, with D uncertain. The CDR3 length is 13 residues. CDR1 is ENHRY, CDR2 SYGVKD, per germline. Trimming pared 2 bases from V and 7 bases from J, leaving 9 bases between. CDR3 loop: CAISEVATNEQFF. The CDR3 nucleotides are TGTGCCATCAGTGAGGTAGCTACAAATGAGCAGTTCTTC.

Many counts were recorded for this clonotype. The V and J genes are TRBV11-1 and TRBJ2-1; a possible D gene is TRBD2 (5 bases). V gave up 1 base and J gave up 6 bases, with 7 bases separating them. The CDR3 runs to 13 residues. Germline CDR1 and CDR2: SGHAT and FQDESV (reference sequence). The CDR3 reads CASSLGTFNEQFF. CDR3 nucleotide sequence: TGTGCCAGCAGCTTAGGGACTTTCAATGAGCAGTTCTTC.

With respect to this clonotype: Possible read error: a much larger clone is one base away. The CDR3 bases are TGTGCCACCAGTGGGACAGGGGGCAGGAACGAGCAGTTCTTC. It is translated as CATSGTGGRNEQFF. The rearrangement links TRBV24-1 to TRBJ2-1; 11 nucleotides match TRBD1. In germline, CDR1 is KGHDR, CDR2 SFDVKD. Trimming cost V 5 bases and J 10 bases; bases outside gene matches: 6. This CDR3 comprises 14 residues.

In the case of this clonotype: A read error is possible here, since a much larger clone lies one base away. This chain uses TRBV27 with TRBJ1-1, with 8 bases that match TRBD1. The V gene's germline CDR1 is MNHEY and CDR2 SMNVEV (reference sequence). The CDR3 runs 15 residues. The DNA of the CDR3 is TGTGCCGGCAGTTCATATCGGACAGGGACCACTGAAGCTTTCTTT. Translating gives CAGSSYRTGTTEAFF.

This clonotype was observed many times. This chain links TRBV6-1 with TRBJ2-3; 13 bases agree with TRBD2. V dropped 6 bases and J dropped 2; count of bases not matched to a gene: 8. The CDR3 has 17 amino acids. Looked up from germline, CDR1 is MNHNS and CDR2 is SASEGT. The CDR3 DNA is TGTGCCAGCAGCCCAAGACTAGCGGGGGGAATCACAGATACGCAGTATTTT. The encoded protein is CASSPRLAGGITDTQYF.

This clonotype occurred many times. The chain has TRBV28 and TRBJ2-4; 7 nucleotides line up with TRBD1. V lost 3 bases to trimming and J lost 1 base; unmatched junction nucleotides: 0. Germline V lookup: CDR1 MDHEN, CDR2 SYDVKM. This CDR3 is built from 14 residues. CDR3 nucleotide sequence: TGTGCCAGCAGTTTGACAGGGGCCAAAAACATTCAGTACTTC. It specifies CASSLTGAKNIQYF. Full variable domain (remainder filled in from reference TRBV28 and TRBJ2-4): DVKVTQSSRYLVKRTGEKVFLECVQDMDHENMFWYRQDPGLGLRLIYFSYDVKMKEKGDIPEGYSVSREKKERFSLILESASTNQTSMYLCASSLTGAKNIQYFGAGTRLSVL.

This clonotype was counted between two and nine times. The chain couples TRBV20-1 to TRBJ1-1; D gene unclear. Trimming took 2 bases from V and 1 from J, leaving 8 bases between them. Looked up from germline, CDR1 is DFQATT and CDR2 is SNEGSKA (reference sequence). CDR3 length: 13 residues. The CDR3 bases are TGCAGTGCTAGACTTCCGGGGAACACTGAAGCTTTCTTT. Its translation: CSARLPGNTEAFF.

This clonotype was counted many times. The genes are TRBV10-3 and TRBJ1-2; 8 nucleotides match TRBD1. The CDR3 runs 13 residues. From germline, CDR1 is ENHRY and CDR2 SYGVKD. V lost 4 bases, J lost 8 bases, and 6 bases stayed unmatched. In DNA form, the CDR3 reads TGTGCCATCAGTGCCGGGGACAGGATCGGCTACACCTTC. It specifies CAISAGDRIGYTF.

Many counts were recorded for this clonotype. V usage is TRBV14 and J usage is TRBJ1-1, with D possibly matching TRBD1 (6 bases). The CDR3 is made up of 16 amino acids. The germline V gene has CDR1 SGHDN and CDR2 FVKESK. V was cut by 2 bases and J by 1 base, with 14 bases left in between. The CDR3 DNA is TGTGCCAGCAGCCAAAGGGGGGCAGGGCGGAACACTGAAGCTTTCTTT. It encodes CASSQRGAGRNTEAFF.

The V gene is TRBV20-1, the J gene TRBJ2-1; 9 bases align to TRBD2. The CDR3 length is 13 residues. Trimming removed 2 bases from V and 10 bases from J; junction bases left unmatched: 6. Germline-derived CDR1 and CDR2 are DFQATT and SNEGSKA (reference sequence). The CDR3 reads CSARLAGAYEQFF. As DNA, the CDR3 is TGCAGTGCTAGATTAGCGGGAGCCTACGAGCAGTTCTTC.

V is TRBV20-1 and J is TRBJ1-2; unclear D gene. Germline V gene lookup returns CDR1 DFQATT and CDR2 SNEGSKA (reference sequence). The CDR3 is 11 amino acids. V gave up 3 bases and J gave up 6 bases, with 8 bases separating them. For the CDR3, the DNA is TGCAGTGCTAGTGGCAGAGATGGCTACACCTTC. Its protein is CSASGRDGYTF.

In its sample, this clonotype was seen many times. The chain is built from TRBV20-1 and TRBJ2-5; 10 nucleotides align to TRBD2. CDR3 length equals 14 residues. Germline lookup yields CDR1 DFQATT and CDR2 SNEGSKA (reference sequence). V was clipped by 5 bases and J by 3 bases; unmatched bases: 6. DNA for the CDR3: TGCAGTGCTTTCGCTAGCGGGAGTGAAGAGACCCAGTACTTC. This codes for CSAFASGSEETQYF.

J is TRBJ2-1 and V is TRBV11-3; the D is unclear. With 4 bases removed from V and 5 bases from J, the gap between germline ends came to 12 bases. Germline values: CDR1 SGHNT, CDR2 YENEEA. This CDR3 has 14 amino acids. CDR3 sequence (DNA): TGTGCCAGCAGCTCCACGGGTGGGGACAATGAGCAGTTCTTC. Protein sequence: CASSSTGGDNEQFF.

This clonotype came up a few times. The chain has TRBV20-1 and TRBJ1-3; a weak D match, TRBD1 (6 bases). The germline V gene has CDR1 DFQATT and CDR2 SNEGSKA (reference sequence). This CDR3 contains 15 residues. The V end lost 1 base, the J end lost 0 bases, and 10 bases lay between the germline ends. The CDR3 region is CSARVGGTSGNTIYF. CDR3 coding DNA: TGCAGTGCTAGAGTAGGGGGAACCTCTGGAAACACCATATATTTT.